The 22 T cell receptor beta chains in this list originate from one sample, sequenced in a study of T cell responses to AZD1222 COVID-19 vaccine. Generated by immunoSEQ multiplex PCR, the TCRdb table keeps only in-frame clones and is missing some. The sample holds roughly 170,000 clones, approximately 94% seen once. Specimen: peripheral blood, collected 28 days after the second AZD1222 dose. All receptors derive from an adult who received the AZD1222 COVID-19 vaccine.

This CDR3 is CASSLGQGVFGEKLFF. Written as DNA, the CDR3 is TGTGCCAGCAGCTTAGGACAGGGCGTCTTTGGGGAAAAACTGTTTTTT. V usage is TRBV7-6 and J usage is TRBJ1-4; 7 bases line up with TRBD1. CDR1 and CDR2 (germline): SGHVS, FNYEAQ. This CDR3 region has 16 residues. The ends lost 1 base at V and 8 bases at J; junction bases unmatched: 10. The variable domain in full, with the rest retrieved from reference TRBV7-6 and TRBJ1-4, is GAGVSQSPRYKVTKRGQDVALRCDPISGHVSLYWYRQALGQGPEFLTYFNYEAQQDKSGLPNDRFSAERPEGSISTLTIQRTEQRDSAMYRCASSLGQGVFGEKLFFGSGTQLSVL.

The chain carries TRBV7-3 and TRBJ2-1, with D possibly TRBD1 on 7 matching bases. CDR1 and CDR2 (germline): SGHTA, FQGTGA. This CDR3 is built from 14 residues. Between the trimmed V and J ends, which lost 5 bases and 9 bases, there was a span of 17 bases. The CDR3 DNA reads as TGTGCCAGCAGCCTAGGGCTTCAGGGGGGTGAGCAGTTCTTC. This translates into CASSLGLQGGEQFF.

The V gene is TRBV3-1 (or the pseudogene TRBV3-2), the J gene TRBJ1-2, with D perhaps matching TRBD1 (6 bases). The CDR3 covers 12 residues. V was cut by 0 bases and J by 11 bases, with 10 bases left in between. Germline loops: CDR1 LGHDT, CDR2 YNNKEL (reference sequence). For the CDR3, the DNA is TGTGCCAGCAGCCAAGAGGACAGCCAGTACACCTTC. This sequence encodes CASSQEDSQYTF.

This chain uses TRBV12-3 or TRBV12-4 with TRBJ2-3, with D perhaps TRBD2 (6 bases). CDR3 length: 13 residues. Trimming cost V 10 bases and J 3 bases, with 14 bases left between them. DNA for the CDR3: TGTGCCACCCTCCGGGAGTCAACAGATACGCAGTATTTT. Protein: CATLRESTDTQYF.

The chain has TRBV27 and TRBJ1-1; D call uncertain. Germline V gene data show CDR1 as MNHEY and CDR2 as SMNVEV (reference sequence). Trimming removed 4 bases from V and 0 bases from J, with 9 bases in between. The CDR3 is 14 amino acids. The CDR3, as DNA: TGTGCCAGCAGTTCCCCCGCGATGAACACTGAAGCTTTCTTT. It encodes CASSSPAMNTEAFF.

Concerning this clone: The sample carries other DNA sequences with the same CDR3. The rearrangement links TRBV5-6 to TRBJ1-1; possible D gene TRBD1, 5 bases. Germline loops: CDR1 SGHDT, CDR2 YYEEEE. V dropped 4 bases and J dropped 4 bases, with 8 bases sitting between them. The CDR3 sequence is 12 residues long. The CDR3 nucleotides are TGTGCCAGCAGCCTGAGGGGCACTGAAGCTTTCTTT. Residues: CASSLRGTEAFF. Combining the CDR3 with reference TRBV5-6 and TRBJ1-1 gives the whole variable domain DAGVTQSPTHLIKTRGQQVTLRCSPKSGHDTVSWYQQALGQGPQFIFQYYEEEERQRGNFPDRFSGHQFPNYSSELNVNALLLGDSALYLCASSLRGTEAFFGQGTRLTVV.

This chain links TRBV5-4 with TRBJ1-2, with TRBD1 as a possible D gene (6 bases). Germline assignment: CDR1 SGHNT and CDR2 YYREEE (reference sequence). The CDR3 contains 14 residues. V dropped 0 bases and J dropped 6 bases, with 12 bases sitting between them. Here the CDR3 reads CASSLVIGGNGYTF. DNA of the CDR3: TGTGCCAGCAGCTTGGTGATAGGGGGAAATGGCTACACCTTC.

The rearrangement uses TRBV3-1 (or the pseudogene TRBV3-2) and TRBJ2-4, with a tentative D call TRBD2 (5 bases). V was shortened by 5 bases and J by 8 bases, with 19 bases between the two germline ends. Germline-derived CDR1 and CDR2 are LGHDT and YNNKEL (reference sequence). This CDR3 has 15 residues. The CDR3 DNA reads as TGTGCCAGCAGCTCAAGGAATGGAGGTCTGGACATTCAGTACTTC. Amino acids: CASSSRNGGLDIQYF.

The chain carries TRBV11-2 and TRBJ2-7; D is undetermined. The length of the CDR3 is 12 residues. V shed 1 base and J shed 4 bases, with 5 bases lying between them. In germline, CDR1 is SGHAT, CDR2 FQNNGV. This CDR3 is CASSLGRYEQYF. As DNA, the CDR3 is TGTGCCAGCAGCTTAGGAAGGTACGAGCAGTACTTC. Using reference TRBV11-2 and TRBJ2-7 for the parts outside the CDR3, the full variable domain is EAGVAQSPRYKIIEKRQSVAFWCNPISGHATLYWYQQILGQGPKLLIQFQNNGVVDDSQLPKDRFSAERLKGVDSTLKIQPAKLEDSAVYLCASSLGRYEQYFGPGTRLTVT.

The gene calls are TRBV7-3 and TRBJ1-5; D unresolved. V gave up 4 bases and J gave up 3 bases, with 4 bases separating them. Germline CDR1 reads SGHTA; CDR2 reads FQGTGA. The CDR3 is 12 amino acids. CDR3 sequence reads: CASSSVNQPQHF. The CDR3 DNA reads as TGTGCCAGCAGCTCTGTCAATCAGCCCCAGCATTTT.

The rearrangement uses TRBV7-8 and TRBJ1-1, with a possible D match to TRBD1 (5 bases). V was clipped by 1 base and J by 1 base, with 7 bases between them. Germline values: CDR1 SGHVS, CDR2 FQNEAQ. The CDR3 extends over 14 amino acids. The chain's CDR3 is CASSLDGANTEAFF. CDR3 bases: TGTGCCAGCAGCTTAGATGGGGCGAACACTGAAGCTTTCTTT.

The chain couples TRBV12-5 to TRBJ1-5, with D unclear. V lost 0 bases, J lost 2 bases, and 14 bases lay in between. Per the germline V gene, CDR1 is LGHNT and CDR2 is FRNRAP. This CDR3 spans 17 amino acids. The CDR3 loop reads CASGLVLEGRGNQPQHF. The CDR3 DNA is TGTGCTAGTGGTTTGGTACTAGAAGGCAGAGGCAATCAGCCCCAGCATTTT.

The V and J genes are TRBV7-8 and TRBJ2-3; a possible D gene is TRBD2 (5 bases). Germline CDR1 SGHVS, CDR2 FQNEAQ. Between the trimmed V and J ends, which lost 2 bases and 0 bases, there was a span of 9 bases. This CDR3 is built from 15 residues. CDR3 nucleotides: TGTGCCAGCAGCTTATTTGCGGGTAGCACAGATACGCAGTATTTT. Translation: CASSLFAGSTDTQYF.

As DNA, the CDR3 is TGTGCCAGCAGTGAAGCGGTGTTAAATCAGCCCCAGCATTTT. As protein: CASSEAVLNQPQHF. The chain links TRBV6-1 to TRBJ1-5; D gene unclear. V was clipped by 0 bases and J by 4 bases, with 7 bases between them. Per germline, CDR1 MNHNS and CDR2 SASEGT. The CDR3 is 14 residues long.

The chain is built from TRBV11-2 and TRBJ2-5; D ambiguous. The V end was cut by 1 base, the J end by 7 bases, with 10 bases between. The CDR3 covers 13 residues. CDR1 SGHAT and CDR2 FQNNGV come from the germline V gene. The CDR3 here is CASSLAGPGTQYF. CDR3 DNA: TGTGCCAGCAGCTTAGCGGGTCCTGGGACCCAGTACTTC. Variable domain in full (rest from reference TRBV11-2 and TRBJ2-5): EAGVAQSPRYKIIEKRQSVAFWCNPISGHATLYWYQQILGQGPKLLIQFQNNGVVDDSQLPKDRFSAERLKGVDSTLKIQPAKLEDSAVYLCASSLAGPGTQYFGPGTRLLVL.

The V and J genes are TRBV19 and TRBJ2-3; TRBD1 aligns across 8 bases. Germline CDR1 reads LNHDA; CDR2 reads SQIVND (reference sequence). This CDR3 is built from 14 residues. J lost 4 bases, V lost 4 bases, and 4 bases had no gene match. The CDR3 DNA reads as TGTGCCAGTAGTACAGGGGGCTCGCCAGATACGCAGTATTTT. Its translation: CASSTGGSPDTQYF.

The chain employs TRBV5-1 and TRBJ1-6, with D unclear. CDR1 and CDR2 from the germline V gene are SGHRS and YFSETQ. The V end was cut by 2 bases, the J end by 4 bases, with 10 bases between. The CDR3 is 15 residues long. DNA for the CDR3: TGCGCCAGCAGCTTTGAAGCCCTATATAATTCACCCCTCCACTTT. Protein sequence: CASSFEALYNSPLHF.

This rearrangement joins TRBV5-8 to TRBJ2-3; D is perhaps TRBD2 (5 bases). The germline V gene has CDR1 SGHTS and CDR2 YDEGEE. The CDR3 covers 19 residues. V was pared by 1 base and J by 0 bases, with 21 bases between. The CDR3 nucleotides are TGTGCCAGCAGCTTGAGGAGGCTCGTGGTAGGCCCTAGCACAGATACGCAGTATTTT. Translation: CASSLRRLVVGPSTDTQYF.

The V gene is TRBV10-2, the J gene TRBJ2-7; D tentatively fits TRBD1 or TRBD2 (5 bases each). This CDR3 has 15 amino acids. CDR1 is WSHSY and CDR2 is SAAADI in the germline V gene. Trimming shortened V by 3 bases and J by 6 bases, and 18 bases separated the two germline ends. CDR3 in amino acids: CASSEGPRGQGEQYF. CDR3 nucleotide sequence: TGCGCCAGCAGTGAAGGCCCCCGGGGCCAGGGCGAGCAGTACTTC.

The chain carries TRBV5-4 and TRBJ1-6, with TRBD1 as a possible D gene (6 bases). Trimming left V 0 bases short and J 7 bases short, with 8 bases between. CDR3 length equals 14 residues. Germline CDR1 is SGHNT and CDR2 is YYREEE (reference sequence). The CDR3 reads CASSLGRGNSPLHF. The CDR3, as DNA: TGTGCCAGCAGCTTGGGTAGGGGGAATTCACCCCTCCACTTT.

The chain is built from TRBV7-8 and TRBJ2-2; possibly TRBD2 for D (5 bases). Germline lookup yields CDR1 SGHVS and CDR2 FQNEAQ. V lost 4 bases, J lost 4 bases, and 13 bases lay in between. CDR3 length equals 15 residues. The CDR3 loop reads CASSSWTGSTGELFF. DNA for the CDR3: TGTGCCAGCAGCTCATGGACGGGGAGCACCGGGGAGCTGTTTTTT. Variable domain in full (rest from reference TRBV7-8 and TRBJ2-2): GAGVSQSPRYKVAKRGQDVALRCDPISGHVSLFWYQQALGQGPEFLTYFQNEAQLDKSGLPSDRFFAERPEGSVSTLKIQRTQQEDSAVYLCASSSWTGSTGELFFGEGSRLTVL.

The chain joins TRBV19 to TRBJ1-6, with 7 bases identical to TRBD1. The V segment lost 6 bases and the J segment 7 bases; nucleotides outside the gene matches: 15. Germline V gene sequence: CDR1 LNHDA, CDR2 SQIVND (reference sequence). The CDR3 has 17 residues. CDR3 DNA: TGTGCCAGTAGATGGGACAGCCTAGAGTTGGAAAATTCACCCCTCCACTTT. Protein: CASRWDSLELENSPLHF.